The clone carrying this T cell receptor (beta chain) was detected many times. Its antigen is not identified. This entry is derived from a study of T-cell reconstitution after alpha-beta-depleted transplantation in children. Library preparation (for TCRbeta) was performed with unique molecular identifiers. TCRdb analysed the PCR reads with MiXCR anew, one entry per CDR3 protein. The table has over 90,000 distinct CDR3 sequences, 7.5% to 9.5% seen once. The CDR3 contains 16 residues. The germline gives CDR1 DFQATT, CDR2 SNEGSKA (reference sequence). With 5 bases clipped from V and 5 bases from J, the junction kept 14 bases outside the gene matches. Study findings and constraints: When one year had passed after transplant, most T-cell counts and diversity came from newly produced T cells. By about two months after transplant, alpha-beta T cells reportedly arose from several hundred graft clones that had expanded. High day-60 TCRbeta diversity in some patients came from surviving recipient T cells and thymic progenitors.

The sample in question was PBMCs, obtained before TCRalphabeta/CD19-depleted stem cell transplant. The V and J genes are TRBV20-1 and TRBJ2-3, with TRBD1 identical over 9 bases. The TCR comes from a boy under 10 years old with acute lymphoblastic leukemia, due to receive a stem cell transplant. The CDR3 nucleotides are TGCAGTGCTCTCCCGCCGGGACAGGGTCATGTAGATACGCAGTATTTT. This sequence encodes CSALPPGQGHVDTQYF.